This T cell receptor (beta chain) was captured in a study of Ad26.COV2.S vaccination and SARS-CoV-2 variants. Study outcomes and limitations: Once vaccination had occurred, spike-specific CD8+ and CD4+ T cell responses reportedly showed substantial breadth.

Sample treatment: 15 to 20 received Ad26.COV2.S at low or high dose, single or two shots; about five received placebo; per-sample allocation not given. Day 63 after the first injection of vaccine or placebo was the sampling time. To note about this clone: Its antigen is unknown.

Method: immunoSEQ multiplex PCR; TCRdb's copy keeps in-frame clones and lacks some. The data show fewer than 900,000 clones, about 89% seen once. There are 13 residues in the CDR3. The receptor comes from a person aged 18-60 years who received the Ad26.COV2.S COVID-19 vaccine or a placebo. V and J are TRBV1 and TRBJ2-1; the table assigns TRBD2, which was not confirmed against the DNA. TRBV1 is listed as a pseudogene. The sequenced sample was peripheral blood, obtained in a trial of Ad26.COV2.S vaccine versus placebo. CDR3 nucleotides: TGCACCAGCTCGACTAGTTTTCACAATGAGCAGTTCTTC. Translating gives CTSSTSFHNEQFF.